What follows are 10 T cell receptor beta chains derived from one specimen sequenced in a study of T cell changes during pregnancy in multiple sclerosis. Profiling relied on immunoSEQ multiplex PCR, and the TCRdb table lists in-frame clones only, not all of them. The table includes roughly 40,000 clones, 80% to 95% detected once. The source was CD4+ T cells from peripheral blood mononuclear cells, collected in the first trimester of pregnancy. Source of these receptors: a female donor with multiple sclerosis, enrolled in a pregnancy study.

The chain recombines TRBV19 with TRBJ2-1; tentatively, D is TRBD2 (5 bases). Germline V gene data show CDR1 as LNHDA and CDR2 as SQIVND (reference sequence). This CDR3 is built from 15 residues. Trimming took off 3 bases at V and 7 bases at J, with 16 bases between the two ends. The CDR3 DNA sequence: TGTGCCAGTAGTATCTCGAGCCCCGGGGATAATGAGCAGTTCTTC. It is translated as CASSISSPGDNEQFF.

CDR3 in amino acids: CASSEDRGRPYEQYF. The CDR3 coding sequence is TGTGCCAGCAGTGAAGACAGGGGACGCCCCTACGAGCAGTACTTC. This chain connects TRBV6-1 to TRBJ2-7, with TRBD1 identical over 7 bases. The CDR3 totals 15 residues. V gave up 1 base and J gave up 2 bases; unmatched junction bases: 5. CDR1 is MNHNS and CDR2 is SASEGT in the germline V gene.

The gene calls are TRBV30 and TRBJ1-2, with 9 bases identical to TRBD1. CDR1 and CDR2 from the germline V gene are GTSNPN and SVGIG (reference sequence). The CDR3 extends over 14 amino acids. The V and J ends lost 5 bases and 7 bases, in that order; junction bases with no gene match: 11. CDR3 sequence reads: CAWYRDRASSGYTF. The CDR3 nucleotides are TGTGCCTGGTATAGGGACAGGGCTTCTAGTGGCTACACCTTC. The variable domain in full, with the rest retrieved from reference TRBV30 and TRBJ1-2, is SQTIHQWPATLVQPVGSPLSLECTVEGTSNPNLYWYRQAAGRGLQLLFYSVGIGQISSEVPQNLSASRPQDRQFILSSKKLLLSDSGFYLCAWYRDRASSGYTFGSGTRLTVV.

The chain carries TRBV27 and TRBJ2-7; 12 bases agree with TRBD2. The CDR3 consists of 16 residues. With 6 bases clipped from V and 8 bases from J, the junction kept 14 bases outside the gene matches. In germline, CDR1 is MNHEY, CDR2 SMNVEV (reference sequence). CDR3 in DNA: TGTGCCAGCAGCTTGGGACTAGCGGGCCGTTCCACGAAGCAGTACTTC. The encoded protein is CASSLGLAGRSTKQYF.

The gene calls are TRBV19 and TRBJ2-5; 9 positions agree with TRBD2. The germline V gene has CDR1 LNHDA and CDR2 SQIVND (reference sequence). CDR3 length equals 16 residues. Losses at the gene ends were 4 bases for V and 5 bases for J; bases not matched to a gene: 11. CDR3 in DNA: TGTGCCAGTAGTAGCGCCTCGGGAGCGGGAGGCGAGACCCAGTACTTC. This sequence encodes CASSSASGAGGETQYF.

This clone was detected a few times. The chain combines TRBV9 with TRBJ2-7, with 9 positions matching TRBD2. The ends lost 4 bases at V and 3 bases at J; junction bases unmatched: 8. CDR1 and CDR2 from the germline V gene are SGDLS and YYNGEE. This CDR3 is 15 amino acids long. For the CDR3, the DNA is TGTGCCAGCAGCACAACTAGCGGGTCCGTCTACGAGCAGTACTTC. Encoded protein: CASSTTSGSVYEQYF.

The CDR3 sequence: CASTTENFEQYF. In DNA form, the CDR3 reads TGTGCCAGCACTACGGAGAATTTCGAGCAGTACTTC. V gene TRBV2 combines with J gene TRBJ2-7; D gene unclear. The CDR3 contains 12 residues. Trimming took 7 bases from V and 6 from J, leaving 13 bases between them. The germline V gene has CDR1 SNHLY and CDR2 FYNNEI.

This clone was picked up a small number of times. CDR3 sequence (DNA): TGCGCCAGCAGCCCGGACAGGGTCCTCGGCGAGCAGTACTTC. It encodes CASSPDRVLGEQYF. The rearrangement links TRBV4-1 to TRBJ2-7; 8 bases agree with TRBD1. V was pared by 4 bases and J by 6 bases, with 8 bases of the junction left unmatched. This CDR3 spans 14 amino acids. The germline CDR1 and CDR2 sequences are MGHRA and YSYEKL.

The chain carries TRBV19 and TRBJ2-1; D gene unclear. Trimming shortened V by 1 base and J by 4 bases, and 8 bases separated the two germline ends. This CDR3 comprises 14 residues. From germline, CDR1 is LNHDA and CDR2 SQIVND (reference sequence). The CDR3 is CASSIGGLYNEQFF. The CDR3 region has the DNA TGTGCCAGTAGTATAGGCGGCTTGTACAATGAGCAGTTCTTC.

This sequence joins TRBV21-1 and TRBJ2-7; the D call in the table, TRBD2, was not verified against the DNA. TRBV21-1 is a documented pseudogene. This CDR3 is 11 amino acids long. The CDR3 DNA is TGTGCCAGCAGCAAGGAGAACGAGCAGTACTTC. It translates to CASSKENEQYF.